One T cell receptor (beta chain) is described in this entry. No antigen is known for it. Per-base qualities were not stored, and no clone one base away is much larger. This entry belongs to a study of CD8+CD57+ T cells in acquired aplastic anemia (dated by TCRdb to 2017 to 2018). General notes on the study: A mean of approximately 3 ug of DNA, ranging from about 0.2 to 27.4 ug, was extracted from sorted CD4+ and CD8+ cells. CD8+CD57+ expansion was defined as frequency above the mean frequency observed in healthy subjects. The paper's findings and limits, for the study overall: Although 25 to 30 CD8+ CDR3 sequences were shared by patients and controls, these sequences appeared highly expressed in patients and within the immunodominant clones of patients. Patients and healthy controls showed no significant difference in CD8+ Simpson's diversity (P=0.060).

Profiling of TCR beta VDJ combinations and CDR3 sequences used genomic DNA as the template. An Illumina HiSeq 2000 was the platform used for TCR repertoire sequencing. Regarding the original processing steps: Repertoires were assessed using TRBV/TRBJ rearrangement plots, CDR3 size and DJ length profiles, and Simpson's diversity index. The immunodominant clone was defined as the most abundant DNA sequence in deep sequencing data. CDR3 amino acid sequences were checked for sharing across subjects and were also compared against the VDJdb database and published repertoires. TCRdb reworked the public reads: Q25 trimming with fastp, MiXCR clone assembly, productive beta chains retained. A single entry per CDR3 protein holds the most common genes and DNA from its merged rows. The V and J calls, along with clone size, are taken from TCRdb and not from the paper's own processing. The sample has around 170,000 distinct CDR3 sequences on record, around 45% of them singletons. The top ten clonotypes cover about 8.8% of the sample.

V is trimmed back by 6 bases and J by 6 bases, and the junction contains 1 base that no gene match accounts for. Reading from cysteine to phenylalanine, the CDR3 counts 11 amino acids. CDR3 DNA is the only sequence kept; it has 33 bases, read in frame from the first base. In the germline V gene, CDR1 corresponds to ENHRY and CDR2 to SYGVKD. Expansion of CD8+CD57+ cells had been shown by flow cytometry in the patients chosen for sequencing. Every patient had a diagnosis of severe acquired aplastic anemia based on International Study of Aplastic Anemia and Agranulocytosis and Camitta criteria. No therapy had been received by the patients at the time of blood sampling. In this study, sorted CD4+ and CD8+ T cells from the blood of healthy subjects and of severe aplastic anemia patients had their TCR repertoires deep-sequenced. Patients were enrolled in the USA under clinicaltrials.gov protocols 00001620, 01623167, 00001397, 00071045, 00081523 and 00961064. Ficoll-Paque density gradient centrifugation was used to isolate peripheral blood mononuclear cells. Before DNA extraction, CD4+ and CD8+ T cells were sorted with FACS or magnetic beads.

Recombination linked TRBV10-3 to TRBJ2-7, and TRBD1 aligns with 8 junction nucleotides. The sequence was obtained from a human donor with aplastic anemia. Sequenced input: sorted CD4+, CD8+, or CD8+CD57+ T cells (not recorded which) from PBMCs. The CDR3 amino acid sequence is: CAISDRGEQYF. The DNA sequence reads TGTGCCATCAGCGACAGGGGCGAGCAGTACTTC.